This T cell receptor (beta chain) was profiled in a study of human T cells and chemical hapten exposure. Overall study: Minor pooled library volume differences mainly drove per-sample TCR yield variation.

The CDR3 is 14 residues long. The V end lost 10 bases, the J end lost 4 bases, and 19 bases lay between the germline ends. The V gene's germline CDR1 is SNHLY and CDR2 FYNNEI. Study results and limitations: As patch test score rose, PT1 expanded TCR counts tended to rise as well. The number of TCRs over 1 in 1000 frequency stayed unchanged after DPC.

On this clonotype itself: Its antigen is not known.

Unique molecular identifiers were linked by the library to individual cDNA molecules. TCRdb redid the calling of the RACE reads with MiXCR, one entry per CDR3 protein. The sample contains about 270,000 distinct CDR3 sequences, just under 8% of which appear only once. Time point meaning: pre-sensitization, week 0. Documented treatment: therapeutic diphenylcyclopropenone sensitization with weekly scalp DPC. The receptor was derived from a man between 18 and 35 years old with alopecia areata. Some clones in this sample may be carry-over from other donors' samples. The sequences come from whole blood, collected in connection with sensitization to the hapten diphenylcyclopropenone (DPC). The chain employs TRBV2 and TRBJ2-5; a weak D match, TRBD2 (6 bases). The DNA of the CDR3 is TGTGCCAACACCGGGACGGAGGGACGAGAGACCCAGTACTTC. This encodes CANTGTEGRETQYF.